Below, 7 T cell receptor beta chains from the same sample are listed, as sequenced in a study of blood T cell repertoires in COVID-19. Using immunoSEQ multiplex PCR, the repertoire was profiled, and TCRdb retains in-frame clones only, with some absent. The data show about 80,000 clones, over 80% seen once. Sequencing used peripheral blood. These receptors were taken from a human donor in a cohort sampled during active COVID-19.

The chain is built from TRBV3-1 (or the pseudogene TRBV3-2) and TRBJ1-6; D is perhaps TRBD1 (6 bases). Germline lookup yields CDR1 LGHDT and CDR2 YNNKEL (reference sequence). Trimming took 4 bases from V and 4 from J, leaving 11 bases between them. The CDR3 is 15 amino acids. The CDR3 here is CASSPRDTYNSPLHF. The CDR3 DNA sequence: TGTGCCAGCAGCCCACGGGACACTTATAATTCACCCCTCCACTTT.

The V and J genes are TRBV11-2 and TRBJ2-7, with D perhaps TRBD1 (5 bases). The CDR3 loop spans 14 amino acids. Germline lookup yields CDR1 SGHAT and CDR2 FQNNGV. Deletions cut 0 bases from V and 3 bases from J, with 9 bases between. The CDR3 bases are TGTGCCAGCAGCTTAGAGGGGCACTACTACGAGCAGTACTTC. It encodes CASSLEGHYYEQYF.

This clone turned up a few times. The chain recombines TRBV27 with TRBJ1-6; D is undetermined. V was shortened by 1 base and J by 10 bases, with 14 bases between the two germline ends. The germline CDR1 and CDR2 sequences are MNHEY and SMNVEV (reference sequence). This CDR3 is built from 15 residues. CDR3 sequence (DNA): TGTGCCAGCAGTTTATACGGGTTAACGGGGTCACCCCTCCACTTT. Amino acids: CASSLYGLTGSPLHF.

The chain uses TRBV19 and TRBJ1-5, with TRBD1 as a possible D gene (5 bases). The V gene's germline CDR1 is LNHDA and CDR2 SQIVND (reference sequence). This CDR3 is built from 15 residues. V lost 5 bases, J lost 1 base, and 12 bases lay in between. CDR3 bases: TGTGCCAGTAGTCCCAGGGTAAGGAGCAATCAGCCCCAGCATTTT. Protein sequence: CASSPRVRSNQPQHF.

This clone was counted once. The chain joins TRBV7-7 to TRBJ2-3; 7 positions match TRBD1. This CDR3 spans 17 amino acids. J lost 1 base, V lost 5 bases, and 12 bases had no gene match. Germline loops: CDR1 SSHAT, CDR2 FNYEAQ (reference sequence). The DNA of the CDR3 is TGTGCCAGCAGCCCCAACAGGGGTGTGCGAGGCACAGATACGCAGTATTTT. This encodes CASSPNRGVRGTDTQYF.

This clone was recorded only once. The DNA for the CDR3 is TGTGCCTCAGCAACAATAGCGGGAGGGGAGACCCAGTACTTC. Translation gives CASATIAGGETQYF. The chain uses TRBV6-5 and TRBJ2-5, with 11 bases that match TRBD2. After removal of 11 bases from V and 5 bases from J, the junction contained 10 bases not matched to a gene. Per the germline V gene, CDR1 is MNHEY and CDR2 is SVGAGI. The CDR3 sequence is 14 residues long.

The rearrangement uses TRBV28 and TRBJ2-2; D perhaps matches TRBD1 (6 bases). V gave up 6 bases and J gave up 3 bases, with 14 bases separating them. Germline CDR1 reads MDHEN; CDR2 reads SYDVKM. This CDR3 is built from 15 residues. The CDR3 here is CASSNTQGYTGELFF. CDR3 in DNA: TGTGCCAGCAGCAATACCCAGGGGTACACCGGGGAGCTGTTTTTT.